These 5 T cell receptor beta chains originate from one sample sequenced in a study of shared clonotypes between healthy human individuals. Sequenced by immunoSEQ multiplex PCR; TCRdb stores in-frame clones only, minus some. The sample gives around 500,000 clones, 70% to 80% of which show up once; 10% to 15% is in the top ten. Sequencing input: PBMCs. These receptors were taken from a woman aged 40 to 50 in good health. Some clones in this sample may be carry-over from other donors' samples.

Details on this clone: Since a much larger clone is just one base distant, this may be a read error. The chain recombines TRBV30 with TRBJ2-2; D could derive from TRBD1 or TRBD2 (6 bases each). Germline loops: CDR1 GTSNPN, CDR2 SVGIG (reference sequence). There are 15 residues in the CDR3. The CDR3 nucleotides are TGTGCCTGGAAGAGTGCAGGGGAGGATACCGGGGGGCTGTTTTTT. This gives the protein CAWKSAGEDTGGLFF.

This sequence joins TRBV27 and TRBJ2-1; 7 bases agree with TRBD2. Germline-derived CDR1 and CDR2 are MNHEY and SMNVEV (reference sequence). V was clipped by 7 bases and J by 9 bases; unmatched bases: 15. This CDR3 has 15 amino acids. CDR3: CASTQGGRAGSEQFF. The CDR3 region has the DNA TGTGCCAGCACCCAGGGTGGGAGGGCCGGGAGTGAGCAGTTCTTC.

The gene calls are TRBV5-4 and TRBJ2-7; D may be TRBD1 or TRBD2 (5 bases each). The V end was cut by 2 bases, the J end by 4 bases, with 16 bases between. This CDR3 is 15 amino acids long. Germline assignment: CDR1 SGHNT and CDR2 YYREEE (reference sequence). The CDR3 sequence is CASSLDPGPQYEQYF. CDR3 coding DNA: TGTGCCAGCAGCTTAGATCCGGGACCCCAATACGAGCAGTACTTC.

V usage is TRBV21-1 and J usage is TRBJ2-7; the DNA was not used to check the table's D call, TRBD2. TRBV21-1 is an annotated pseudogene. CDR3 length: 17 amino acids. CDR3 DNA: TGTGCCAGCAGCAAAGTCCCCGGGGGACCTACCCCCTACGAGCAGTACTTC. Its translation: CASSKVPGGPTPYEQYF.

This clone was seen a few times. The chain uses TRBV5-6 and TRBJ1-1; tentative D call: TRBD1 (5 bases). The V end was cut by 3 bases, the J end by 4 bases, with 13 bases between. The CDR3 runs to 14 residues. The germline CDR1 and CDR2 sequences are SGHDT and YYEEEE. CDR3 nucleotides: TGTGCCAGCAGCTACCTGACAGCCGTCACTGAAGCTTTCTTT. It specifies CASSYLTAVTEAFF.